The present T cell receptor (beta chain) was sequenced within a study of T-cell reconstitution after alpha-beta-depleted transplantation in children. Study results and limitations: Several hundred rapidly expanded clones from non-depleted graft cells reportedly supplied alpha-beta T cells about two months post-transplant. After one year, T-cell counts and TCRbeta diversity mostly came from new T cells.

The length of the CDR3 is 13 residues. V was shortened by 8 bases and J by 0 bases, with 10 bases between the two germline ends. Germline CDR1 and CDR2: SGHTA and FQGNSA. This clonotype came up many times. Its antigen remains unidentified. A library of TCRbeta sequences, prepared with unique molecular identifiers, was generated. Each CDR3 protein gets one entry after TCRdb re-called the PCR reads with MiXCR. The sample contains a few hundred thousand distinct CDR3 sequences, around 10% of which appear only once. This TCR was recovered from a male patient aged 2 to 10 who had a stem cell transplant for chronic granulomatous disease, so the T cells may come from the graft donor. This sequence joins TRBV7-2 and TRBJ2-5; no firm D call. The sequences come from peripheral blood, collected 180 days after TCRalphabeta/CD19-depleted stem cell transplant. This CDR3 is CASRTVYQETQYF. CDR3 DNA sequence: TGTGCCAGCCGAACAGTATACCAAGAGACCCAGTACTTC. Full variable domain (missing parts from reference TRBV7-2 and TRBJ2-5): GAGVSQSPSNKVTEKGKDVELRCDPISGHTALYWYRQSLGQGLEFLIYFQGNSAPDKSGLPSDRFSAERTGGSVSTLTIQRTQQEDSAVYLCASRTVYQETQYFGPGTRLLVL.